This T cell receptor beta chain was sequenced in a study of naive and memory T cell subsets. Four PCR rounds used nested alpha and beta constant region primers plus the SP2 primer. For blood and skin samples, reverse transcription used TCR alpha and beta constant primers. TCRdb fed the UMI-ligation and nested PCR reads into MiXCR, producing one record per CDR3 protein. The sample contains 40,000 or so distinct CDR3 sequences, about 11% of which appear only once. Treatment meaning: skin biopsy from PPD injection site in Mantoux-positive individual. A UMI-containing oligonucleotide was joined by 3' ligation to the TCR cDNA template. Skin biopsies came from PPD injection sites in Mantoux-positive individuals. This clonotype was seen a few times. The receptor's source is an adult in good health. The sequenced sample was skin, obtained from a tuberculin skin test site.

In DNA form, the CDR3 reads TGTGCCAGCAGTTCCGTCCGTAGCGGGATTCACGAGCAGTACTTC. As protein: CASSSVRSGIHEQYF. J is TRBJ2-7 and V is TRBV12-3 or TRBV12-4, with 8 bases lining up with TRBD2. The CDR3 length is 15 residues. The V and J ends lost 4 bases and 5 bases, in that order; junction bases with no gene match: 10.